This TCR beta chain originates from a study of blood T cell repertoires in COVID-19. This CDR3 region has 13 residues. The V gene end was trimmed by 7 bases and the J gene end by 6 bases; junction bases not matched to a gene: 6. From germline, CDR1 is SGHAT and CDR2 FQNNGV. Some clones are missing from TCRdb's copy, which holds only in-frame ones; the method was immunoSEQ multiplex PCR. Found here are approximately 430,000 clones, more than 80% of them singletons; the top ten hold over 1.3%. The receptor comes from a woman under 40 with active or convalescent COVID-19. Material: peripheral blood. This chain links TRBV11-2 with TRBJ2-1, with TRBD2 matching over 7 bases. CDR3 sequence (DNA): TGTGCCAGCAATCGAAGGACTAGCAATGAGCAGTTCTTC. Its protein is CASNRRTSNEQFF.